These 3 T cell receptor beta chains came from one sample sequenced in a study of blood T cell repertoires in COVID-19. Only in-frame clones appear in the TCRdb table, and some are missing; sequencing was by immunoSEQ multiplex PCR. The sample lists 45,000 to 55,000 clones, 88% occurring once. Sequenced: peripheral blood. Receptors were obtained from a human donor in a cohort sampled during active COVID-19.

The J gene is TRBJ2-1, the V gene TRBV5-1; 8 bases map to TRBD2. Looked up from germline, CDR1 is SGHRS and CDR2 is YFSETQ. Trimming removed 0 bases from V and 3 bases from J; junction bases left unmatched: 2. This CDR3 region has 15 residues. This CDR3 reads CASSLGLAGYNEQFF. The CDR3 nucleotides are TGCGCCAGCAGCTTGGGGCTAGCGGGCTACAATGAGCAGTTCTTC.

The chain couples TRBV12-5 to TRBJ2-5; TRBD2 matches at 10 bases. The V gene's germline CDR1 is LGHNT and CDR2 FRNRAP. The CDR3 length is 16 residues. V dropped 1 base and J dropped 5; count of bases not matched to a gene: 7. The CDR3 protein is CASGLGASGSGETQYF. As DNA, the CDR3 is TGTGCTAGTGGTTTGGGGGCTAGCGGGAGTGGTGAGACCCAGTACTTC.

Turning to this clone: The junction shows a germline mismatch at one end, possibly a read error. The rearrangement joins TRBV2 to TRBJ2-4; 9 nucleotides match TRBD2. This CDR3 is 13 amino acids long. Germline loops: CDR1 SNHLY, CDR2 FYNNEI. The DNA of the CDR3 is TGTGCCAGCAGTGACCCGACTAGCGGCATACCTCACTTC. Translating it yields CASSDPTSGIPHF.